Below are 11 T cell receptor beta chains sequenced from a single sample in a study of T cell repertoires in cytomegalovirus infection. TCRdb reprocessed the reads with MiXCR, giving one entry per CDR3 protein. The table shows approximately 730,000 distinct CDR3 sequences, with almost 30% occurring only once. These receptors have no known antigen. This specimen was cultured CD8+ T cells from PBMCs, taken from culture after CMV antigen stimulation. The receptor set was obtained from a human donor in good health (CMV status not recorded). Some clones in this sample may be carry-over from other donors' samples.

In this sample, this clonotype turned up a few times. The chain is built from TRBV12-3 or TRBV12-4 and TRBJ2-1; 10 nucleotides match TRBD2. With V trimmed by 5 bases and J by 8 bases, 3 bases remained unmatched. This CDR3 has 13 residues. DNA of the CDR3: TGTGCCAGCAGTCCTAGCGGGGGCGATGAGCAGTTCTTC. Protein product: CASSPSGGDEQFF.

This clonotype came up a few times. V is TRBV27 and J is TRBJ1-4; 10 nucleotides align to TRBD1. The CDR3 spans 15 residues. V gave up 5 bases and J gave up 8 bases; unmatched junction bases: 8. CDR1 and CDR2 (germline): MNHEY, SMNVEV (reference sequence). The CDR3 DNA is TGTGCCAGCAGTCCCGGGACAGGGGTGGGGGAAAAACTGTTTTTT. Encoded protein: CASSPGTGVGEKLFF.

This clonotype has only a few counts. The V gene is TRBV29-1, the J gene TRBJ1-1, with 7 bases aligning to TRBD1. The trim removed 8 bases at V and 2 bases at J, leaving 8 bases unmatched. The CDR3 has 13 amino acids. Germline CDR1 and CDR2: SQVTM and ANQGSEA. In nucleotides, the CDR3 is TGCAGCATTCCCGGACAGGCTAACACTGAAGCTTTCTTT. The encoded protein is CSIPGQANTEAFF.

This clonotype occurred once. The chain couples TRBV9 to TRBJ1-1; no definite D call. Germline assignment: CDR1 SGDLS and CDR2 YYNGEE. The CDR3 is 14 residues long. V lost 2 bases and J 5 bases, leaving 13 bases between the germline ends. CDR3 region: CASSVRTSGTEAFF. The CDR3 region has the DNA TGTGCCAGCAGCGTCAGGACCTCCGGGACTGAAGCTTTCTTT.

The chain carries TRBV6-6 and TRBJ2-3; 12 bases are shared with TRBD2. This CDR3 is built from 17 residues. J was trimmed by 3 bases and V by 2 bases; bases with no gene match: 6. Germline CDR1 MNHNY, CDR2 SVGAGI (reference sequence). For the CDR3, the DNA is TGTGCCAGCAGTTACACGCTAGCGGGGGGGCTTACAGATACGCAGTATTTT. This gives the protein CASSYTLAGGLTDTQYF.

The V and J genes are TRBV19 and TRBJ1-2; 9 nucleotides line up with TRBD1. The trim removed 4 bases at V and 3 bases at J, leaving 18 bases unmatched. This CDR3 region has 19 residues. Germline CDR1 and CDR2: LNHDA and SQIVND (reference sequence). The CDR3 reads CASSRIRDRVTAADYGYTF. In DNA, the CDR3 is TGTGCCAGTAGTAGAATCCGGGACAGGGTTACCGCCGCGGACTATGGCTACACCTTC.

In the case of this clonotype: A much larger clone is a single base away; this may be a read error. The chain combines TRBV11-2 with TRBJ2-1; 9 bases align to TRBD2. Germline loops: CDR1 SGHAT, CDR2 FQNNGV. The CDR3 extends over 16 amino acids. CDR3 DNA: TGTGTCAGCAGTCCCATCGCCGGACTAGCGTACAATGAGCAGTTCTTC. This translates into CVSSPIAGLAYNEQFF.

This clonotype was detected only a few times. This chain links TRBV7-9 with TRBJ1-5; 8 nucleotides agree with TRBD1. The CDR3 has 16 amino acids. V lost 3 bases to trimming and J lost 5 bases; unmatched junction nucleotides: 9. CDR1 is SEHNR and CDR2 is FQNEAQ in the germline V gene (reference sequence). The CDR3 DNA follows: TGTGCCAGCAGCTTCTCGGACAGGGAGGCGGATCAGCCCCAGCATTTT. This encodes CASSFSDREADQPQHF.

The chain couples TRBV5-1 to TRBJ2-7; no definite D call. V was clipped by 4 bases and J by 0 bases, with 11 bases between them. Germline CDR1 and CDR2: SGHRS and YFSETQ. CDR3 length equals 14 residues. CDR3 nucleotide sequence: TGCGCCAGCAGCCCCCATCGGAGCTCCTACGAGCAGTACTTC. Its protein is CASSPHRSSYEQYF.

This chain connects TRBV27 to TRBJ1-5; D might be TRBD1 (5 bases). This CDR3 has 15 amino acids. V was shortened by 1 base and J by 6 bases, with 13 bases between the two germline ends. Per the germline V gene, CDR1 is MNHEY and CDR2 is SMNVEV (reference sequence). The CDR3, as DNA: TGTGCCAGCAGTTTATTGGGGGGTGAGGCTCAGCCCCAGCATTTT. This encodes CASSLLGGEAQPQHF.

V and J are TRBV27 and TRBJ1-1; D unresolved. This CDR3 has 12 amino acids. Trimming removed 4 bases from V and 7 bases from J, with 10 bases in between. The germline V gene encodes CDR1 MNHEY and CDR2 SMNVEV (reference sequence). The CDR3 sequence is CASSWKGREAFF. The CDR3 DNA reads TGTGCCAGCAGTTGGAAGGGCCGTGAAGCTTTCTTT.